One and the same sample provided the 7 T cell receptor beta chains below, sequenced in a study of T cells in localized non-small cell lung cancer. TCRdb's copy holds only in-frame clones and misses some; the assay was immunoSEQ multiplex PCR. This repertoire shows 25,000 to 30,000 clones, 75% to 85% found once; its top ten account for 4.1%. This sample comprised peripheral blood, obtained before any cancer treatment. All receptors come from a woman between 35 and 70 years old with stage I lung adenocarcinoma.

V gene TRBV5-6 combines with J gene TRBJ2-5; TRBD1 is a possible D gene (5 bases). The CDR3 totals 13 residues. The germline CDR1 and CDR2 sequences are SGHDT and YYEEEE. Trimming took 1 base from V and 4 from J, leaving 8 bases between them. The chain's CDR3 is CASSLKGIETQYF. CDR3 sequence (DNA): TGTGCCAGCAGCTTGAAGGGGATAGAGACCCAGTACTTC.

The chain recombines TRBV29-1 with TRBJ2-7; D perhaps matches TRBD1 (5 bases). The length of the CDR3 is 14 residues. From germline, CDR1 is SQVTM and CDR2 ANQGSEA. V gave up 0 bases and J gave up 4 bases, with 13 bases separating them. CDR3 region: CSVEDRVTGYEQYF. CDR3 nucleotides: TGCAGCGTTGAAGACAGGGTAACCGGGTACGAGCAGTACTTC.

The genes are TRBV2 and TRBJ2-7; 7 bases are shared with TRBD2. Looked up from germline, CDR1 is SNHLY and CDR2 is FYNNEI. V was clipped by 4 bases and J by 7 bases; unmatched bases: 10. This CDR3 region has 14 residues. The CDR3 nucleotides read TGTGCCAGCAGTGGGGCGGGGGTGCCAAGGGAGCAGTACTTC. Translation gives CASSGAGVPREQYF.

This chain joins TRBV4-3 and TRBJ2-3; D possibly corresponds to TRBD2 (6 bases). V shed 0 bases and J shed 7 bases, with 14 bases lying between them. The CDR3 covers 15 residues. CDR1 and CDR2 (germline): LGHNA, YSLEER. CDR3 bases: TGCGCCAGCAGCCAAGAAGGAGGGAGGTCACATACGCAGTATTTT. Encoded protein: CASSQEGGRSHTQYF.

The chain couples TRBV6-1 to TRBJ2-1; D is unclear. The CDR3 is 16 residues long. CDR1 is MNHNS and CDR2 is SASEGT in the germline V gene. V dropped 3 bases and J dropped 0 bases, with 12 bases sitting between them. The CDR3 here is CASSDVVFTSYNEQFF. CDR3 coding DNA: TGTGCCAGCAGTGATGTCGTGTTTACCTCCTACAATGAGCAGTTCTTC.

This clone was observed a single time. V and J are TRBV5-4 and TRBJ2-5; 10 bases fit TRBD1. The CDR3 totals 15 residues. Germline CDR1 reads SGHNT; CDR2 reads YYREEE (reference sequence). The V and J ends lost 5 bases and 5 bases, in that order; junction bases with no gene match: 9. The CDR3 DNA reads TGTGCCAGCAGTTCAGGGACAGGGGATAAGGAGACCCAGTACTTC. Translating it yields CASSSGTGDKETQYF. The full variable domain, in which reference TRBV5-4 and TRBJ2-5 provide the parts outside the CDR3, is ETGVTQSPTHLIKTRGQQVTLRCSSQSGHNTVSWYQQALGQGPQFIFQYYREEENGRGNFPPRFSGLQFPNYSSELNVNALELDDSALYLCASSSGTGDKETQYFGPGTRLLVL.

The chain uses TRBV5-5 and TRBJ1-1; no clear D gene. This CDR3 contains 13 residues. Trimming removed 0 bases at V and 4 bases at J, with 7 bases between. Germline V gene sequence: CDR1 SGHKS, CDR2 YYEKEE (reference sequence). The CDR3 coding sequence is TGTGCCAGCAGCTTGGGGGGAATCACTGAAGCTTTCTTT. It specifies CASSLGGITEAFF. The full variable domain, its missing parts supplied by reference TRBV5-5 and TRBJ1-1, is DAGVTQSPTHLIKTRGQQVTLRCSPISGHKSVSWYQQVLGQGPQFIFQYYEKEERGRGNFPDRFSARQFPNYSSELNVNALLLGDSALYLCASSLGGITEAFFGQGTRLTVV.